This T cell receptor (beta chain) appears in the sequencing data of a study of CD8 T cells in Susac syndrome. Random-hexamer reverse transcription was applied to about 0.45 to 1 ug RNA. TCRdb recomputed calls from the immunoSEQ multiplex PCR reads with MiXCR, one row per CDR3 protein. The repertoire holds over 150,000 distinct CDR3 sequences, with about 96% as singletons. CDR1 and CDR2 (germline): LGHNA, YSLEER. The germline V and J ends were trimmed by 0 bases and 9 bases, with 9 bases remaining between them. The CDR3 contains 13 residues. Isolation of CD8+ and CD4+ T cells was performed negatively, whereas enrichment of TEMRA cells was done by FACS.

Material: CD4+ T cells from PBMCs. The receptor was derived from a human donor with Susac syndrome. The J gene is TRBJ2-1, the V gene TRBV4-3, with D perhaps matching TRBD2 (5 bases). The CDR3 nucleotides read TGCGCCAGCAGCCAAGAACTAGGGCGTGAGCAGTTCTTC. This encodes CASSQELGREQFF.